What follows describes a single TCR beta chain. These data belong to a study of blood T cell repertoires in COVID-19. Study overall: COVID-19 samples, acute and convalescent, were from the United States, Italy and Spain. Sources were T cells, B-cell-depleted T cells, or PBMCs; the material itself was cDNA or gDNA.

The CDR3 sequence is 15 residues long. CDR1 MNHNY and CDR2 SVGAGI come from the germline V gene (reference sequence). The V gene lost 0 bases and the J gene lost 6 bases, with 14 bases spanning the gap. Per the original data handling: Using reference gene primer amplification, nucleated cell counts were estimated. Method: immunoSEQ multiplex PCR; TCRdb's copy keeps in-frame clones and lacks some. That table gives V, J and clone size, and the DNA gave D and trimming. The table shows about 190,000 clones, with 70% to 80% occurring only once. This TCR derives from a man aged 45-60 years who had recovered from COVID-19. This chain links TRBV6-6 with TRBJ1-1, with D uncertain. Sequenced sample: peripheral blood. The CDR3 DNA reads TGTGCCAGCAGTTACTCCCGAGAGGGAACGGCTGAAGCTTTCTTT. The encoded protein is CASSYSREGTAEAFF.